This TCR beta chain appears in the sequencing data of a study of OX40 agonist ivuxolimab in advanced cancers. TCRdb's table, derived via immunoSEQ multiplex PCR, lists solely in-frame clones and lacks some. The table shows about 20,000 clones, with around 82% occurring only once. V shed 6 bases, J shed 5 bases, and the junction held 8 bases outside the gene matches. The V gene's germline CDR1 is SGHTA and CDR2 FQGNSA. The CDR3 contains 14 residues. The sample in question was CD4+ or CD8+ T cells sorted from blood, obtained in a trial of the OX40 agonist ivuxolimab. This TCR was recovered from an adult with an advanced solid tumor such as melanoma, head and neck, liver or kidney cancer. The V gene is TRBV7-2, the J gene TRBJ2-3; 7 bases line up with TRBD2. DNA of the CDR3: TGTGCCAGCAGGCGACTAGCAGGTAGAGATACGCAGTATTTT. Amino acids: CASRRLAGRDTQYF. The complete variable domain, with remaining parts taken from reference TRBV7-2 and TRBJ2-3, reads GAGVSQSPSNKVTEKGKDVELRCDPISGHTALYWYRQSLGQGLEFLIYFQGNSAPDKSGLPSDRFSAERTGGSVSTLTIQRTQQEDSAVYLCASRRLAGRDTQYFGPGTRLTVL.